The rows below give T cell receptor beta chains drawn from one sample of a study of blood T cell repertoires in COVID-19. Clones were read by immunoSEQ multiplex PCR, and TCRdb kept only the in-frame ones, dropping some. Among about 350,000 clones listed, more than 70% were seen once. Sequencing was performed on peripheral blood. The receptors come from an older woman with COVID-19, enrolled during active disease. Each CDR3 is given with its conserved first and last residue. A D gene is named only where the DNA matches it firmly. Clone size is not always given. Where it is, it says once, few, many or a class for expanded clones.

D gene: -
J gene: TRBJ1-6
clone size: -
V gene: TRBV6-6
CDR3 DNA: TGTGCCAGCAGTCGCATGACAGGCGAGGTTTCACCCCTCCACTTT
CDR3 protein: CASSRMTGEVSPLHF

D gene: -
J gene: TRBJ2-5
clone size: few
V gene: TRBV11-2
CDR3 DNA: TGTGCCAGCAGCTCGCGTGAGACCCAGTACTTC
CDR3 protein: CASSSRETQYF

D gene: TRBD1
J gene: TRBJ1-1
clone size: -
V gene: TRBV5-1
CDR3 DNA: TGCGCCAGCAGCTTGATCCGGGACAGGGGAGGAAACACTGAAGCTTTCTTT
CDR3 protein: CASSLIRDRGGNTEAFF

D gene: TRBD1
J gene: TRBJ1-3
clone size: -
V gene: TRBV7-7
CDR3 DNA: TGTGCCAGCAGCTCAGGACAGGGAGACACCATATATTTT
CDR3 protein: CASSSGQGDTIYF

D gene: -
J gene: TRBJ1-2
clone size: -
V gene: TRBV3-1/TRBV3-2
CDR3 DNA: TGTGCCAGCAGCACTCGACAGACCCCCTATGGCTACACCTTC
CDR3 protein: CASSTRQTPYGYTF

D gene: TRBD2
J gene: TRBJ2-4
clone size: -
V gene: TRBV7-9
CDR3 DNA: TGTGCCAGCAGTTCCATTCGGGGGGTGGGAAACATTCAGTACTTC
CDR3 protein: CASSSIRGVGNIQYF

D gene: TRBD1
J gene: TRBJ1-2
clone size: -
V gene: TRBV12-3/TRBV12-4
CDR3 DNA: TGTGCCAGCAGGCGGGACAGATTCTATGGCTACACCTTC
CDR3 protein: CASRRDRFYGYTF

D gene: TRBD1
J gene: TRBJ1-4
clone size: -
V gene: TRBV15
CDR3 DNA: TGTGCCACCAGCAGACGGGAGGACAGGGTTGAAAAACTGTTTTTT
CDR3 protein: CATSRREDRVEKLFF

D gene: -
J gene: TRBJ2-5
clone size: once
V gene: TRBV18
CDR3 DNA: TGTGCCAGCTCACCATCAGGGGTTGAGACCCAGTACTTC
CDR3 protein: CASSPSGVETQYF

D gene: TRBD2
J gene: TRBJ2-2
clone size: -
V gene: TRBV3-1/TRBV3-2
CDR3 DNA: TGTGCCAGCAACCAGGCAGCGGGGGGATACCCCACCGGGGAGCTGTTTTTT
CDR3 protein: CASNQAAGGYPTGELFF

D gene: -
J gene: TRBJ2-7
clone size: -
V gene: TRBV21-1
CDR3 DNA: TGTGCCAGCACAACCCGCGGGGGAAGACAGCCGAGCTCCTACGAGCAGTACTTC
CDR3 protein: CASTTRGGRQPSSYEQYF

D gene: TRBD1
J gene: TRBJ1-2
clone size: once
V gene: TRBV30
CDR3 DNA: TGTGCCCACCTAGGGACAGCCTCTTATGGCTACACCTTC
CDR3 protein: CAHLGTASYGYTF

D gene: -
J gene: TRBJ2-5
clone size: -
V gene: TRBV2
CDR3 DNA: TGTGCCAGCAGTGGGTACAGGTCGCTGGAGACCCAGTACTTC
CDR3 protein: CASSGYRSLETQYF

D gene: -
J gene: TRBJ2-5
clone size: -
V gene: TRBV27
CDR3 DNA: TGTGCCAGCAGTAGTGGACTCCTCGGGGAGACCCAGTACTTC
CDR3 protein: CASSSGLLGETQYF

D gene: -
J gene: TRBJ2-1
clone size: -
V gene: TRBV12-3/TRBV12-4
CDR3 DNA: TGTGCCAGCAATACGGACAGCTGGAATGAGCAGTTCTTC
CDR3 protein: CASNTDSWNEQFF

D gene: TRBD1
J gene: TRBJ2-2
clone size: -
V gene: TRBV11-3
CDR3 DNA: TGTGCCAGCAGCGCAAGGGCGGGACAGGGGTACACCGGGGAGCTGTTTTTT
CDR3 protein: CASSARAGQGYTGELFF

D gene: -
J gene: TRBJ1-5
clone size: -
V gene: TRBV9
CDR3 DNA: TGTGCCAGCAGCGTAGGTGGGGGACTTAATCAGCCCCAGCATTTT
CDR3 protein: CASSVGGGLNQPQHF

D gene: TRBD1
J gene: TRBJ2-1
clone size: once
V gene: TRBV4-2
CDR3 DNA: TGTGCCAGCAGCCAAGAACAGGGGAATGAGCAGTTCTTC
CDR3 protein: CASSQEQGNEQFF

D gene: -
J gene: TRBJ1-1
clone size: -
V gene: TRBV2
CDR3 DNA: TGTGCCAGCAGTGAAGCAACCTTCGGGGACACTGAAGCTTTCTTT
CDR3 protein: CASSEATFGDTEAFF

D gene: TRBD2
J gene: TRBJ2-3
clone size: -
V gene: TRBV5-1
CDR3 DNA: TGCGCCAGCAGCGATTCTAGCGGGGGGTTTAAAGATACGCAGTATTTT
CDR3 protein: CASSDSSGGFKDTQYF

D gene: -
J gene: TRBJ1-2
clone size: -
V gene: TRBV5-1
CDR3 DNA: TGCGCCAGCAGCTTGTCAGGGAACAACTATGGCTACACCTTC
CDR3 protein: CASSLSGNNYGYTF

D gene: TRBD1
J gene: TRBJ2-3
clone size: -
V gene: TRBV4-1
CDR3 DNA: TGCGCCAGCAGCCAAGTCGAACAGGGGGCCGGCACAGATACGCAGTATTTT
CDR3 protein: CASSQVEQGAGTDTQYF

D gene: -
J gene: TRBJ1-6
clone size: -
V gene: TRBV27
CDR3 DNA: TGTGCCAGCCGGGGGAATTCACCCCTCCACTTT
CDR3 protein: CASRGNSPLHF

D gene: -
J gene: TRBJ1-1
clone size: -
V gene: TRBV18
CDR3 DNA: TGTGCCAGCTCACCTGGACAGCCGAACACTGAAGCTTTCTTT
CDR3 protein: CASSPGQPNTEAFF

D gene: TRBD1
J gene: TRBJ1-1
clone size: -
V gene: TRBV19
CDR3 DNA: TGTGCCAGTAGTCTCCAGGACAGGGTTACTGAAGCTTTCTTT
CDR3 protein: CASSLQDRVTEAFF

D gene: TRBD2
J gene: TRBJ2-5
clone size: -
V gene: TRBV20-1
CDR3 DNA: TGCAGTGCTAGTAACGCGGGGGGAAAGACCCAGTACTTC
CDR3 protein: CSASNAGGKTQYF

D gene: -
J gene: TRBJ1-2
clone size: -
V gene: TRBV7-9
CDR3 DNA: TGTGCCAGCAGCTTAGTCCCAGGGCTGGGTGGCTACACCTTC
CDR3 protein: CASSLVPGLGGYTF

D gene: -
J gene: TRBJ2-3
clone size: -
V gene: TRBV7-6
CDR3 DNA: TGTGCCAGCAGCACGTTGGCGGGGGACACCCCGGCGCAGTATTTT
CDR3 protein: CASSTLAGDTPAQYF

D gene: -
J gene: TRBJ1-1
clone size: -
V gene: TRBV18
CDR3 DNA: TGTGCCAGCTCCTCCCAAGCGGGGACACCGGACCCTGAAGCTTTCTTT
CDR3 protein: CASSSQAGTPDPEAFF

D gene: TRBD1
J gene: TRBJ2-7
clone size: -
V gene: TRBV5-1
CDR3 DNA: TGCGCCAGCAGCGGAGGACAGGGGGCAAATGAGCAGTACTTC
CDR3 protein: CASSGGQGANEQYF

D gene: TRBD1
J gene: TRBJ1-4
clone size: -
V gene: TRBV27
CDR3 DNA: TGTGCCAGCACTACGACAGGGGGTCGCGTTGAAAAACTGTTTTTT
CDR3 protein: CASTTTGGRVEKLFF

D gene: -
J gene: TRBJ1-1
clone size: -
V gene: TRBV5-6
CDR3 DNA: TGTGCCAGCAGCAAGGAGGCGGCAGGGAACACTGAAGCTTTCTTT
CDR3 protein: CASSKEAAGNTEAFF

D gene: TRBD1
J gene: TRBJ1-3
clone size: -
V gene: TRBV4-2
CDR3 DNA: TGTGCCAGCAGCCATTCTGGGACAGGGGCAAACACCATATATTTT
CDR3 protein: CASSHSGTGANTIYF

D gene: -
J gene: TRBJ1-1
clone size: -
V gene: TRBV6-2/TRBV6-3
CDR3 DNA: TGTGCCAGCAGCTCCCGGGGGGCGAGGGCTAACACTGAAGCTTTCTTT
CDR3 protein: CASSSRGARANTEAFF

D gene: TRBD1
J gene: TRBJ2-7
clone size: few
V gene: TRBV7-6
CDR3 DNA: TGTGCCAGCAGCCCGATGCAGGGGGACTACGAGCAGTACTTC
CDR3 protein: CASSPMQGDYEQYF

D gene: -
J gene: TRBJ1-5
clone size: -
V gene: TRBV29-1
CDR3 DNA: TGCAGCGTTGTCTCGGGTAGCAATCAGCCCCAGCATTTT
CDR3 protein: CSVVSGSNQPQHF

D gene: TRBD1
J gene: TRBJ1-1
clone size: -
V gene: TRBV3-1/TRBV3-2
CDR3 DNA: TGTGCCAGCAGTCAGACAGGGGCTGAAGCTTTCTTT
CDR3 protein: CASSQTGAEAFF

D gene: -
J gene: TRBJ1-1
clone size: -
V gene: TRBV7-9
CDR3 DNA: TGTGCCAGCAGCTTAAGGCGGGACACTGAAGCTTTCTTT
CDR3 protein: CASSLRRDTEAFF

D gene: TRBD1
J gene: TRBJ1-2
clone size: -
V gene: TRBV2
CDR3 DNA: TGTGCCAGCAGGGGGGGACAGGGAGTCTATGGCTACACCTTC
CDR3 protein: CASRGGQGVYGYTF

D gene: -
J gene: TRBJ1-6
clone size: -
V gene: TRBV4-2
CDR3 DNA: TGTGCCAGCAGCCAAGGCTTGCGGTCCTATAATTCACCCCTCCACTTT
CDR3 protein: CASSQGLRSYNSPLHF

D gene: TRBD2
J gene: TRBJ2-1
clone size: -
V gene: TRBV2
CDR3 DNA: TGTGCCAGCCGGACTAGCGGGGGCCCATCCTACAATGAGCAGTTCTTC
CDR3 protein: CASRTSGGPSYNEQFF

D gene: TRBD1
J gene: TRBJ1-2
clone size: -
V gene: TRBV6-5
CDR3 DNA: TGTGCCAGCAGTTATAACAGGGGGGCTTATGGCTACACCTTC
CDR3 protein: CASSYNRGAYGYTF

D gene: -
J gene: TRBJ1-2
clone size: -
V gene: TRBV5-1
CDR3 DNA: TGCGCCAGCAGCTTGCCGGAGGGTGCCTATGGCTACACCTTC
CDR3 protein: CASSLPEGAYGYTF

D gene: -
J gene: TRBJ2-7
clone size: -
V gene: TRBV27
CDR3 DNA: TGTGCCAGCTCCCGATCCGGGACACGCGAGCAGTACTTC
CDR3 protein: CASSRSGTREQYF

D gene: -
J gene: TRBJ2-2
clone size: -
V gene: TRBV19
CDR3 DNA: TGTGCCACCTGGACACGTTCGAACACCGGGGAGCTGTTTTTT
CDR3 protein: CATWTRSNTGELFF

D gene: TRBD1
J gene: TRBJ2-3
clone size: once
V gene: TRBV25-1
CDR3 DNA: TGTGCCAGCAGTGAATGGAAGGGGGCGAGTGTTCCCACAGATACGCAGTATTTT
CDR3 protein: CASSEWKGASVPTDTQYF

D gene: TRBD1
J gene: TRBJ2-2
clone size: -
V gene: TRBV2
CDR3 DNA: TGTGCCAGCAGGGTCACAGGGGCGAGCGGGGAGCTGTTTTTT
CDR3 protein: CASRVTGASGELFF

D gene: TRBD1
J gene: TRBJ1-1
clone size: -
V gene: TRBV12-3/TRBV12-4
CDR3 DNA: TGTGCCAGCCGGGACAGGATGAACACTGAAGCTTTCTTT
CDR3 protein: CASRDRMNTEAFF